This T cell receptor beta chain was documented in a study of cytomegalovirus exposure and HLA in healthy donors. Study-level points and caveats: A missense DCLRE1C variant was associated with V- and J-gene trimming of TCR beta chains in a later analysis, and an independent cohort replicated the association. In an earlier analysis, most TCR beta V segments were productive about 87% or about 30% of the time. For presence/absence analyses, sequencing depth was assumed to be roughly uniform across donors.

With regard to this clone: Its antigen is not identified.

The PCR made use of 60 Vbeta and 13 Jbeta primers. The data were produced by immunoSEQ multiplex PCR, yet TCRdb's version contains in-frame clones alone and is incomplete. The table records 100,000 to 120,000 clones, 78% of them present only once. CDR3 length equals 12 residues. The germline V gene encodes CDR1 SGDLS and CDR2 YYNGEE. Between the trimmed V and J ends, which lost 4 bases and 1 base, there was a span of 4 bases. The sequence was obtained from a woman in her twenties or thirties in good health and CMV-seronegative. This chain uses TRBV9 with TRBJ2-3, with D uncertain. Sequencing was performed on PBMCs. The CDR3 spells CASSPGTDTQYF. DNA for the CDR3: TGTGCCAGCAGCCCTGGCACAGATACGCAGTATTTT.